This T cell receptor beta chain appears in the sequencing data of a study of blood T cell repertoires in COVID-19. Overall study: The analysed material was cDNA or gDNA that came from T cells, B-cell-depleted T cells, or PBMCs.

Seattle's enrolled individuals joined amid active infection and were then monitored longitudinally. Study processing details: Nucleated cell number was recorded as an estimate derived from reference gene primer amplification. Repertoires were generated with immunoSEQ multiplex PCR, while TCRdb's copy carries only in-frame clones and drops some. That table is the source of V, J and clone size, and D and trimming were worked out from the DNA. The table has over 120,000 clones, roughly 83% seen once. This clone has a handful of counts. Sequenced material: peripheral blood. The source is a woman between 65 and 79 years old with COVID-19, enrolled during active disease.

CDR3 nucleotides: TGTGCCAGCAGCCAAGATATAACAGGAGGACAGGTCACAGATACGCAGTATTTT. Translation: CASSQDITGGQVTDTQYF. The chain carries TRBV3-1 (or the pseudogene TRBV3-2) and TRBJ2-3, with 7 bases identical to TRBD1. The CDR3 contains 18 residues. The V gene end was trimmed by 0 bases and the J gene end by 2 bases; junction bases not matched to a gene: 11. The V gene's germline CDR1 is LGHDT and CDR2 YNNKEL (reference sequence).